Below, 8 T cell receptor beta chains from the same sample are listed, as sequenced in a study of T cells in Graves' hyperthyroidism and ophthalmopathy. Regions amplified from RNA transcripts were the TCR beta CDR3 regions. A set of HTBI primers served as the primers for a first-round RT-PCR of the TCR CDR3. A single record per CDR3 protein comes from TCRdb applying MiXCR to the multiplex PCR reads. The sample consists of a few hundred thousand distinct CDR3 sequences, just under 15% of them appearing once. What was sequenced was blood. The receptor set was obtained from a woman under 40 with Graves' hyperthyroidism.

The sample holds a few counts of this clonotype. This chain joins TRBV28 and TRBJ2-7; D ambiguous. Per the germline V gene, CDR1 is MDHEN and CDR2 is SYDVKM. This CDR3 is built from 14 residues. Trimming left V 2 bases short and J 9 bases short, with 17 bases between. This CDR3 reads CASSLMLGWHGQYF. CDR3 nucleotide sequence: TGTGCCAGCAGTTTAATGTTGGGCTGGCACGGGCAGTACTTC.

This clonotype was seen repeatedly, ten times or more. The rearrangement links TRBV12-3 or TRBV12-4 to TRBJ1-2; a possible D gene is TRBD1 (5 bases). The CDR3 contains 15 residues. Between the trimmed V and J ends, which lost 3 bases and 4 bases, there was a span of 15 bases. This chain's CDR3 is CASSFWGSLSYGYTF. CDR3 in DNA: TGTGCCAGCAGTTTCTGGGGCAGTTTATCCTATGGCTACACCTTC.

This clonotype was seen more than once but under ten times. The chain links TRBV15 to TRBJ2-7; 8 bases agree with TRBD1. This CDR3 is 16 amino acids long. V gave up 0 bases and J gave up 4 bases; unmatched junction bases: 8. Germline V gene data show CDR1 as LNHNV and CDR2 as YYDKDF (reference sequence). This CDR3 reads CATSRDLGTGKYEQYF. Written as DNA, the CDR3 is TGTGCCACCAGCAGAGATCTCGGGACAGGAAAATACGAGCAGTACTTC.

This clonotype was counted at least ten times. The V and J genes are TRBV20-1 and TRBJ2-7; 10 bases map to TRBD2. Germline V gene data show CDR1 as DFQATT and CDR2 as SNEGSKA (reference sequence). After removal of 4 bases from V and 3 bases from J, the junction contained 6 bases not matched to a gene. The length of the CDR3 is 14 residues. The CDR3 region has the DNA TGCAGTGCTAAAGCGGGAGGGCCTGTCTACGAGCAGTACTTC. Encoded protein: CSAKAGGPVYEQYF.

A note on this clonotype: A much bigger clone sits one base away, suggesting this may be a read error. This chain uses TRBV7-8 with TRBJ2-4; 7 bases align to TRBD2. Looked up from germline, CDR1 is SGHVS and CDR2 is FQNEAQ. There are 15 residues in the CDR3. CDR3 coding DNA: TGTGCCAGCAGCCCCGGGGGAGGGGCCAAAGACATTCAGTACTTC. Translation gives CASSPGGGAKDIQYF. Using reference TRBV7-8 and TRBJ2-4 for the parts outside the CDR3, the full variable domain is GAGVSQSPRYKVAKRGQDVALRCDPISGHVSLFWYQQALGQGPEFLTYFQNEAQLDKSGLPSDRFFAERPEGSVSTLKIQRTQQEDSAVYLCASSPGGGAKDIQYFGAGTRLSVL.

The chain has TRBV9 and TRBJ2-5, with D unclear. Germline V gene lookup returns CDR1 SGDLS and CDR2 YYNGEE. The CDR3 consists of 16 residues. V lost 2 bases and J lost 5, with 19 bases in between. The CDR3 loop reads CASSVHRPKFGETQYF. The CDR3 nucleotides are TGTGCCAGCAGCGTTCACCGGCCGAAATTTGGGGAGACCCAGTACTTC.

This clonotype has more than one count but fewer than ten. The chain combines TRBV5-1 with TRBJ1-1; no firm D call. Germline CDR1 SGHRS, CDR2 YFSETQ. The CDR3 loop spans 14 amino acids. The V gene lost 1 base and the J gene lost 1 base, with 8 bases spanning the gap. In DNA, the CDR3 is TGCGCCAGCAGCTTGCAGCCAGGGAACACTGAAGCTTTCTTT. This translates into CASSLQPGNTEAFF.

Many counts were recorded for this clonotype. The chain recombines TRBV6-1 with TRBJ1-1, with D tentatively TRBD1 (6 bases). CDR1 and CDR2 (germline): MNHNS, SASEGT. CDR3 length: 15 residues. V shed 7 bases and J shed 3 bases, with 18 bases lying between them. The CDR3 loop reads CASTFGGRRDTEAFF. The CDR3, as DNA: TGTGCCAGCACGTTCGGGGGGCGCAGAGACACTGAAGCTTTCTTT.